This TCR beta chain was captured by sequencing in a study of patients and donors after allogeneic stem cell transplantation. V was clipped by 10 bases and J by 8 bases, with 20 bases between them. CDR3 size: 13 residues. TCRdb fed the RT-PCR reads into MiXCR, producing one record per CDR3 protein. This sample yields 87,000 or so distinct CDR3 sequences, of which approximately 5.2% are seen a single time; around 2.6% belongs to the top ten. This clonotype was seen repeatedly, ten times or more. Specimen: blood, either unsorted or a sorted T cell fraction (not recorded which). The gene calls are TRBV12-3 or TRBV12-4 and TRBJ1-2, with unresolved D. This sequence originates from a human donor who was either an allogeneic HSCT recipient or a stem cell or donor lymphocyte infusion donor (not recorded which). It is not recorded whose cells these are; they may come from a transplant donor. In DNA form, the CDR3 reads TGTGCCACCGGCTTGGGAGGAGTCTCGGGCTACACCTTC. Its translation is CATGLGGVSGYTF.